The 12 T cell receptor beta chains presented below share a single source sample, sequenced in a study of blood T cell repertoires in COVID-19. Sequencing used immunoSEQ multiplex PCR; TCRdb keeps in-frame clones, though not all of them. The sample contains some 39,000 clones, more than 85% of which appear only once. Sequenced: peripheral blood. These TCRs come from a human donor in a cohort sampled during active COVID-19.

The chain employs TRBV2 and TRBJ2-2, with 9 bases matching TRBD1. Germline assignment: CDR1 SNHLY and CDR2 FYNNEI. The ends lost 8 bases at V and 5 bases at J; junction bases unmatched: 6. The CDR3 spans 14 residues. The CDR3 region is CASWTGARTGELFF. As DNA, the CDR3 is TGTGCCAGCTGGACAGGGGCCCGGACCGGGGAGCTGTTTTTT.

The CDR3 is CASSLEPSGVTEQFF. The CDR3 DNA sequence: TGTGCCAGCAGCTTAGAACCTAGCGGGGTAACTGAGCAGTTCTTC. This chain connects TRBV7-2 to TRBJ2-1, with 9 nucleotides matching TRBD2. This CDR3 is built from 15 residues. V shed 1 base, J shed 9 bases, and the junction held 7 bases outside the gene matches. Germline CDR1 and CDR2: SGHTA and FQGNSA.

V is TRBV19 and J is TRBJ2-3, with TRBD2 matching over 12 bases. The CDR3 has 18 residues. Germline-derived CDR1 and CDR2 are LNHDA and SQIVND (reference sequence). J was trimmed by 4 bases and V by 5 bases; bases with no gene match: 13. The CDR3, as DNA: TGTGCCAGTAGTGCTCCTCTAGCGGGGGGGCATGTGGCAGATACGCAGTATTTT. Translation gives CASSAPLAGGHVADTQYF.

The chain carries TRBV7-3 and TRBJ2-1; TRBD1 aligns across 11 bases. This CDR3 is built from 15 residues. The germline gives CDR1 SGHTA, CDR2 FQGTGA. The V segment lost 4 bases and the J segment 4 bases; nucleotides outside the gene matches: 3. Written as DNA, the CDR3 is TGTGCCAGCAGCTGGGGACAGGGGGAATACAATGAGCAGTTCTTC. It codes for CASSWGQGEYNEQFF.

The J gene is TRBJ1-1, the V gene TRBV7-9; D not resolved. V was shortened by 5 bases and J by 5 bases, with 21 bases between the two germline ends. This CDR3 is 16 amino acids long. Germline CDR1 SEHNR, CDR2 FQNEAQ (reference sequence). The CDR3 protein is CASSPSASDGGTEAFF. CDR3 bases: TGTGCCAGCAGCCCCTCCGCCAGCGACGGAGGGACTGAAGCTTTCTTT.

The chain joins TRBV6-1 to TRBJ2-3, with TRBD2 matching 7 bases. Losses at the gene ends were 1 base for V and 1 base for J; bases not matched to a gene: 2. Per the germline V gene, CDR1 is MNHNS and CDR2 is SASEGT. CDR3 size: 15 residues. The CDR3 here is CASSEGLAGTDTQYF. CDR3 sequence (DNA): TGTGCCAGCAGTGAAGGGCTAGCGGGCACAGATACGCAGTATTTT.

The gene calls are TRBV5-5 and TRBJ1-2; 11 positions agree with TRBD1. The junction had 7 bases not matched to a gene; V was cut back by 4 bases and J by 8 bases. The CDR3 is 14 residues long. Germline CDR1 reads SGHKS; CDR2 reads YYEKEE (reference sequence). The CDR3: CASSPGTGGWGYTF. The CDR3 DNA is TGTGCCAGCAGCCCCGGGACAGGGGGTTGGGGCTACACCTTC.

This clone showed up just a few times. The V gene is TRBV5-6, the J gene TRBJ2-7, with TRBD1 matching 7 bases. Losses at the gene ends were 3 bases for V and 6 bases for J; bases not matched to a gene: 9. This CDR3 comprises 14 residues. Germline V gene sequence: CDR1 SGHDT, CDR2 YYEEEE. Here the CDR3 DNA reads TGTGCCAGCAGCTCGACAGGGAAGCCGTTCGAGCAGTACTTC. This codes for CASSSTGKPFEQYF.

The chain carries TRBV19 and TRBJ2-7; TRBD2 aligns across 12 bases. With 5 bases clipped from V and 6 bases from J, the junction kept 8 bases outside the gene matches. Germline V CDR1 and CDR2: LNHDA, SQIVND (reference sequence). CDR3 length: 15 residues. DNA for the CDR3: TGTGCCAGTAGTCCTGGACTAGCGGGATGGCGCGAGCAGTACTTC. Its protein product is CASSPGLAGWREQYF. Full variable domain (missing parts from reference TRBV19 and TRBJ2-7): DGGITQSPKYLFRKEGQNVTLSCEQNLNHDAMYWYRQDPGQGLRLIYYSQIVNDFQKGDIAEGYSVSREKKESFPLTVTSAQKNPTAFYLCASSPGLAGWREQYFGPGTRLTVT.

The CDR3 DNA follows: TGTGCCGGACAGGACTATGGCTTCCAGGGGCGTGGCTACACCTTC. This translates into CAGQDYGFQGRGYTF. The chain couples TRBV30 to TRBJ1-2; 7 nucleotides line up with TRBD1. CDR1 and CDR2 from the germline V gene are GTSNPN and SVGIG (reference sequence). Germline trimming cut 8 bases from V and 7 bases from J; bases unmatched to any gene: 19. This CDR3 is 15 amino acids long.

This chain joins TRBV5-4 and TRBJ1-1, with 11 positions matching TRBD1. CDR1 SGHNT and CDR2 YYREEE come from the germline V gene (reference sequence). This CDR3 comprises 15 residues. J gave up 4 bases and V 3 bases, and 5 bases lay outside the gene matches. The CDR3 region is CASSSSGTGGTEAFF. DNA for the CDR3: TGTGCCAGCAGCTCCTCCGGGACAGGGGGCACTGAAGCTTTCTTT.

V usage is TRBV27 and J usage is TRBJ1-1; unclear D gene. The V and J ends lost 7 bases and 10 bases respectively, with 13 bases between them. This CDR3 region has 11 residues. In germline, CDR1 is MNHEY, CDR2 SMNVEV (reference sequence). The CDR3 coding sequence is TGTGCCAGCAAAGCGGGAAGAAGAGCTTTCTTT. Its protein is CASKAGRRAFF.